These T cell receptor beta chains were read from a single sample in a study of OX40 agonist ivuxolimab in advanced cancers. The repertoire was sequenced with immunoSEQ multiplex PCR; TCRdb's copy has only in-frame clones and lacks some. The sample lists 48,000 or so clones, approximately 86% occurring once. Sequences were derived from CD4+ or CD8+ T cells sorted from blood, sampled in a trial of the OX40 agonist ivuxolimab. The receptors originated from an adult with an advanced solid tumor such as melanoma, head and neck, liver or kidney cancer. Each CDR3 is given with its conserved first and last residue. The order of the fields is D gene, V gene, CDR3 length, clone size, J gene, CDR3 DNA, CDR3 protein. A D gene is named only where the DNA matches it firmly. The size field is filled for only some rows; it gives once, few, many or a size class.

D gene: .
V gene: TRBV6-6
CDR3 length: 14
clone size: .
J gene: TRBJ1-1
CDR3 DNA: TGTGCCAGCACCCAGATGACAGGGAACACTGAAGCTTTCTTT
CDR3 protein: CASTQMTGNTEAFF

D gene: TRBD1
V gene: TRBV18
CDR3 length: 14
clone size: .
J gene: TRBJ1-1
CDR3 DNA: TGTGCCAGCTCACCTTGGACAGGGAACACTGAAGCTTTCTTT
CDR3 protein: CASSPWTGNTEAFF

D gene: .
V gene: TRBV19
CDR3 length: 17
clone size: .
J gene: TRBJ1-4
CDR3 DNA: TGTGCCAGTAGTATCTCCCCTCTGACGAGGACTAATGAAAAACTGTTTTTT
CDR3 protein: CASSISPLTRTNEKLFF

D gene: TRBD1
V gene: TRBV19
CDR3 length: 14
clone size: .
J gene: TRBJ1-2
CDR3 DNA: TGTGCCAGTAGTATAGCGAACAGGGGGAATGGCTACACCTTC
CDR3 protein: CASSIANRGNGYTF

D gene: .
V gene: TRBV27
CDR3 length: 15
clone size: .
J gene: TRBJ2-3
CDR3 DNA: TGTGCCAGCAGTTTAAGGAGCAGCTCCACAGATACGCAGTATTTT
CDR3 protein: CASSLRSSSTDTQYF

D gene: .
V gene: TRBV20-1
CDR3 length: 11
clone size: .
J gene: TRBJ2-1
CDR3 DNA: TGCAGTGCTAGAGTCCCGTACCAGCAGTTCTTC
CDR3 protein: CSARVPYQQFF

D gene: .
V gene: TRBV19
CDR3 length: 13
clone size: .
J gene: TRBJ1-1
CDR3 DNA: TGTGCCAGTACGTTGAGGGGATACACTGAAGCTTTCTTT
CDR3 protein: CASTLRGYTEAFF

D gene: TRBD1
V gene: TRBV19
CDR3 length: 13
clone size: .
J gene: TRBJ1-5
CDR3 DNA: TGTGCCAGTAGCAGGGGGGGATATCAGCCCCAGCATTTT
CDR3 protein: CASSRGGYQPQHF

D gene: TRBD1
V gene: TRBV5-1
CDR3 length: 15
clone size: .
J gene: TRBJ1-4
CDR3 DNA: TGCGCCAGCAGCTTGGGACAGGGGGCACGGGAAAAACTGTTTTTT
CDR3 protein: CASSLGQGAREKLFF

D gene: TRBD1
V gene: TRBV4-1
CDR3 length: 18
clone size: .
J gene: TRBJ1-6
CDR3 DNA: TGCGCCAGCAGCCAACAAAACTTAGCCGGGACAGGGGTTTCACCCCTCCACTTT
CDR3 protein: CASSQQNLAGTGVSPLHF

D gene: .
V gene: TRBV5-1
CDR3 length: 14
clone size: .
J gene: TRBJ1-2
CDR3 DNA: TGCGCCAGCAGCTTGGAAGGGGCGGATTATGGCTACACCTTC
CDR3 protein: CASSLEGADYGYTF

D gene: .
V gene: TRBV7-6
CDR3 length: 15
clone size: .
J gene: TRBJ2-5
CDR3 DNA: TGTGCCAGCAGTTTGTCTGGGGGGAGGCAAGAGACCCAGTACTTC
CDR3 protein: CASSLSGGRQETQYF

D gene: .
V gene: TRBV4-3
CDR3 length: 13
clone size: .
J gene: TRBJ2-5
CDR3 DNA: TGCGCCAGCAGCCAAGCAATAGGGGAGACCCAGTACTTC
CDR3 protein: CASSQAIGETQYF

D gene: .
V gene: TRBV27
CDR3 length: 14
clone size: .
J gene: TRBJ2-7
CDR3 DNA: TGTGCCAGCAGCCCCCGACAGAGCACCTACGAGCAGTACTTC
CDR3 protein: CASSPRQSTYEQYF

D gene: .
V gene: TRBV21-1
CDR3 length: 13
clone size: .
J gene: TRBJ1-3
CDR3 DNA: TGTGCCAGCAGACAGGGCTCTGGAAACACCATATATTTT
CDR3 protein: CASRQGSGNTIYF

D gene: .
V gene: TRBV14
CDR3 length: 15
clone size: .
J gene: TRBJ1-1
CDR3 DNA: TGTGCCAGCAGCCAAGGAACAGGGTGGAACACTGAAGCTTTCTTT
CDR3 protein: CASSQGTGWNTEAFF

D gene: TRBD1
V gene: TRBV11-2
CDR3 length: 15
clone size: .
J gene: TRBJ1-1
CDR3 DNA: TGTGCCAGCAGACTAATCAAGGGGGCTTGGACTGAAGCTTTCTTT
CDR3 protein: CASRLIKGAWTEAFF

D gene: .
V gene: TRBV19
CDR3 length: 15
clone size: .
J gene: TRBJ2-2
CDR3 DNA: TGTGCCAGTAGTATGGGGGGTGCGAACACCGGGGAGCTGTTTTTT
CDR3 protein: CASSMGGANTGELFF

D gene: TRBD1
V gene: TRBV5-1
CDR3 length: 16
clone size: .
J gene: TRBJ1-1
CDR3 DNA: TGCGCCAGCAGCTTGGCGGGGACAGGGGCGACGAGGGCAGCTTTCTTT
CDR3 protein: CASSLAGTGATRAAFF

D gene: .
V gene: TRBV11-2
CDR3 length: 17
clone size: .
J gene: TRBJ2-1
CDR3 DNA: TGTGCCAGCAGCTTAGATCTGGTCGGGGGCCCCTACAATGAGCAGTTCTTC
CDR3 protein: CASSLDLVGGPYNEQFF

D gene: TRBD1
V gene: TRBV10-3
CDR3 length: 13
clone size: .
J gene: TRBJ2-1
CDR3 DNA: TGTGCCATCAGGGGACAGGGCGACAATGAGCAGTTCTTC
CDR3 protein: CAIRGQGDNEQFF

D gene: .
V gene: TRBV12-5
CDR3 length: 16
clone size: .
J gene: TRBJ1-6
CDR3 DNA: TGTGCTAGTGGTTTGGTGTCTGGGGGCTTGAATTCACCCCTCCACTTT
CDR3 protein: CASGLVSGGLNSPLHF

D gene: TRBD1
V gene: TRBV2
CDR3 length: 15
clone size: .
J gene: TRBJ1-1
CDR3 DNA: TGTGCCAGCAGGGACAGGGCCGGGATGAACACTGAAGCTTTCTTT
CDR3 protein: CASRDRAGMNTEAFF

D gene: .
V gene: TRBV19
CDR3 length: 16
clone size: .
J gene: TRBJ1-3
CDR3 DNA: TGTGCCAGTAGAACCATACAGGCCAGCTCTGGAAACACCATATATTTT
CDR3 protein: CASRTIQASSGNTIYF

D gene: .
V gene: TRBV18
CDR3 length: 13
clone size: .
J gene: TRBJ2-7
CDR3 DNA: TGTGCCAGCTCACCGATAGACGCCTACGAGCAGTACTTC
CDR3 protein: CASSPIDAYEQYF

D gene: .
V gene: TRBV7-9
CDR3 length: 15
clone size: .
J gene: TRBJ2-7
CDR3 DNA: TGTGCCAGCAGCTTAGACTCCCTGGAGGCCTACGAGCAGTACTTC
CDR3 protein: CASSLDSLEAYEQYF

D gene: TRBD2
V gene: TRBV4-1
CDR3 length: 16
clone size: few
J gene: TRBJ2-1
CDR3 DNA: TGCGCCAGCAGCCAAGCCGGGACTAGCGGTTACAATGAGCAGTTCTTC
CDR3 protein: CASSQAGTSGYNEQFF

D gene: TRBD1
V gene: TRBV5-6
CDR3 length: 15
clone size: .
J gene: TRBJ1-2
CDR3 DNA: TGTGCCAGCAGCTTGGTCCCAGGGGGAGACTATGGCTACACCTTC
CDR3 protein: CASSLVPGGDYGYTF

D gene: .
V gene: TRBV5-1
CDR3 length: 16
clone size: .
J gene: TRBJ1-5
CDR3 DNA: TGCGCCAGCAGCGAGCAGGGGCCTTATAGCAATCAGCCCCAGCATTTT
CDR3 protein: CASSEQGPYSNQPQHF

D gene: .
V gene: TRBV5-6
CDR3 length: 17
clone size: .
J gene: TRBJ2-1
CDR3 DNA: TGTGCCAGCAGCTTGAGGGGCGGGACCTGGTCAGCGGTTGAGCAGTTCTTC
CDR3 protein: CASSLRGGTWSAVEQFF

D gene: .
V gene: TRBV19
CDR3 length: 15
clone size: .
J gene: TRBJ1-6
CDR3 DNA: TGTGCCAGTAGGGAGGACAGCGGAGGTAATTCACCCCTCCACTTT
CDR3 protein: CASREDSGGNSPLHF

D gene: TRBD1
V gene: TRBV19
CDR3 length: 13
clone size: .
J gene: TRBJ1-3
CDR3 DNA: TGTGCCAGCCGGGACAGGGCTGGAAACACCATATATTTT
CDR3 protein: CASRDRAGNTIYF

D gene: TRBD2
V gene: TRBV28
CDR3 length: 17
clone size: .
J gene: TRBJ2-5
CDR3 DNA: TGTGCCAGCAGCCCATCCCAGGCTAGCGGGATGCGAGAGACCCAGTACTTC
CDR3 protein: CASSPSQASGMRETQYF

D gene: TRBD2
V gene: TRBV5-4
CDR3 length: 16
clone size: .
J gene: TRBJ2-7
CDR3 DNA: TGTGCCAGCAGCTGGGGACTAGCGGGAAAGGGAGCCGAGCAGTACTTC
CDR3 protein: CASSWGLAGKGAEQYF

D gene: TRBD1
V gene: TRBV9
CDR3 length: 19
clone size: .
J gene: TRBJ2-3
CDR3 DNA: TGTGCCAGCAGCGTAGCGGCGGGATCACAGGGGGCGCTTTCAGATACGCAGTATTTT
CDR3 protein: CASSVAAGSQGALSDTQYF

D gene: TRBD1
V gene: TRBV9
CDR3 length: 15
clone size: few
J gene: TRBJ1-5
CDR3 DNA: TGTGCCAGCAGTGCAACGGGACAGGGGAATCAGCCCCAGCATTTT
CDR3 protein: CASSATGQGNQPQHF

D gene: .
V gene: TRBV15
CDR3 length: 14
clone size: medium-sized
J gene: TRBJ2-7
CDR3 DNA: TGTGCCACCAGCAGAGCTGTAGCTGATTACGAGCAGTACTTC
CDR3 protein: CATSRAVADYEQYF

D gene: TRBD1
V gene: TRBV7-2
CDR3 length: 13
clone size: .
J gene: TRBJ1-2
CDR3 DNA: TGTGCCAGCAGCCTCCGACAGGGGCAGGGTGTCACCTTC
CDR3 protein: CASSLRQGQGVTF

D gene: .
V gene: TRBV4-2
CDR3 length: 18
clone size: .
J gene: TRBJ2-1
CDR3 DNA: TGTGCCAGCAGCCAGAAGGGGGTGCGAGGTTTCTTCAACAATGAGCAGTTCTTC
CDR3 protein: CASSQKGVRGFFNNEQFF

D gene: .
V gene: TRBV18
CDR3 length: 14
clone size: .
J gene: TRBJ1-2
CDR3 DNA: TGTGCCAGCTCACCTCGGGGGACGTCACATGGCTACACCTTC
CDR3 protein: CASSPRGTSHGYTF

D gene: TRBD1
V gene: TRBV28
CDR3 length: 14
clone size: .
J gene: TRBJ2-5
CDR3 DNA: TGTGCCAGCAGAACCGGGACAGGGCATGTAACCCAGTACTTC
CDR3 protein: CASRTGTGHVTQYF

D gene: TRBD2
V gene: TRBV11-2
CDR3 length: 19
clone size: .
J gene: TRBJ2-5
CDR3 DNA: TGTGCCAGCAGCAGTAGCGGGAGGGCCCGTTTTGGGGATATTGGGACCCAGTACTTC
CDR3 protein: CASSSSGRARFGDIGTQYF

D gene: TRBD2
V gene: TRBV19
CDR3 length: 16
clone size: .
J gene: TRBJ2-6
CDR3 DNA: TGTGCCAGTAAACTAGCGGGACGCTCTGGGGCCAACGTCCTGACTTTC
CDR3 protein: CASKLAGRSGANVLTF

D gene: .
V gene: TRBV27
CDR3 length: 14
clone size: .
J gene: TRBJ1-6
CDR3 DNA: TGTGCCAGCAGTTTGGGAGTCTTCAATTCACCCCTCCACTTT
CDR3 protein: CASSLGVFNSPLHF

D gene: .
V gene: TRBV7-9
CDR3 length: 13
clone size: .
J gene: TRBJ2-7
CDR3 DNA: TGTGCCAGCAGCTTTACAGGCGCCTACGAGCAGTACTTC
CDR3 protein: CASSFTGAYEQYF

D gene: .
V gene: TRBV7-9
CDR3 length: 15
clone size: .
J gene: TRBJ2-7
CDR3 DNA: TGTGCCAGCAGCTTAGGCCCAGCAGGGTCCTACGAGCAGTACTTC
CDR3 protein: CASSLGPAGSYEQYF

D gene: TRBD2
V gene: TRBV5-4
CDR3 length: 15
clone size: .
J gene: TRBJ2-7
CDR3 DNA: TGTGCCAGCAGCTCCGATCCGGGGGGTTCCTACGAGCAGTACTTC
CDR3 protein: CASSSDPGGSYEQYF

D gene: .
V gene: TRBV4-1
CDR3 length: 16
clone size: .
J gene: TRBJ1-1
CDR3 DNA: TGCGCCAGCAGCCAAGCGGACAGAACTATGAACACTGAAGCTTTCTTT
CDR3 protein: CASSQADRTMNTEAFF

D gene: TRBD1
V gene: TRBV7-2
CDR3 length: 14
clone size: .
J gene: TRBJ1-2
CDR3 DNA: TGTGCCAGCAGCCCCCTGGACAGGCCTTATGGCTACACCTTC
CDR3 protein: CASSPLDRPYGYTF

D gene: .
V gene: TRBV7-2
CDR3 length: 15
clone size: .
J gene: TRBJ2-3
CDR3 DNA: TGTGCCAGCAGCTCCCAAAGCGGGTACACAGATACGCAGTATTTT
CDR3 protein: CASSSQSGYTDTQYF

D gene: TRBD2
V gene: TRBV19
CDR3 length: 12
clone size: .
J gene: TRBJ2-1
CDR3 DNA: TGTGCCAGTAAACTAGCGGGGAATGAGCAGTTCTTC
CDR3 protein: CASKLAGNEQFF

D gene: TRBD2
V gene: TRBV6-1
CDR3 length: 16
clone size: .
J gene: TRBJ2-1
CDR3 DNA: TGTGCCAGCAGTGATGACCGGCGGGGGACTTACAATGAGCAGTTCTTC
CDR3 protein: CASSDDRRGTYNEQFF

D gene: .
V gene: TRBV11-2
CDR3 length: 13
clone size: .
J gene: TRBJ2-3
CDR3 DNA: TGTGCCAGCAGCCCTTGGATGGCAGATACGCAGTATTTT
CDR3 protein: CASSPWMADTQYF

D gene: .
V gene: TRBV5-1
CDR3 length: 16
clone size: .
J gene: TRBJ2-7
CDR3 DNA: TGCGCCAGCAGCTTGGTGGGGTCGGGGACCTCCTACGAGCAGTACTTC
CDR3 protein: CASSLVGSGTSYEQYF